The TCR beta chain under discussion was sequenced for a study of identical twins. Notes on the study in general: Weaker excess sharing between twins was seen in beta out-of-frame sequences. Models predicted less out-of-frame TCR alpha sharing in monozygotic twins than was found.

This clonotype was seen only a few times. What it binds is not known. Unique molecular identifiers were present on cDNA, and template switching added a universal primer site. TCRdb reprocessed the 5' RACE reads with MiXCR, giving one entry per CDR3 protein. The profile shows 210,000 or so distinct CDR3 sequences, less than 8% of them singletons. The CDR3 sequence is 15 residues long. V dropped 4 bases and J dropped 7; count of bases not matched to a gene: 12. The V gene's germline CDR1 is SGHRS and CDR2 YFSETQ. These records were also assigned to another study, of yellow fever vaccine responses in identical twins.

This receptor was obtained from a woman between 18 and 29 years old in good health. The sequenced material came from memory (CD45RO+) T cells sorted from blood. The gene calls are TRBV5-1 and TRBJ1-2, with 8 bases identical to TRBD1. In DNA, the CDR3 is TGCGCCAGCAGCCCGAACGCACAGGGGGGCTCTGGCTACACCTTC. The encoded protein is CASSPNAQGGSGYTF.